This entry lists 3 T cell receptor beta chains sequenced from one sample in a study of siplizumab effects on memory and regulatory T cells (dated by TCRdb to between 2017 and 2020). The library was obtained by the immunoSEQ multiplex PCR assay. TCRdb obtained this table from immuneACCESS and retained in-frame rearrangements with V and J assigned. These tables miss some clones; where compared with another copy, unresolved V genes account for less than half of the shortfall, and the remainder is unexplained. The sample contains tens of thousands of clones, approximately 93% of them found a single time. The top ten constitute 6.5% of the sample. Sequences were obtained from CD8+ T cells sorted from blood. The source is a human donor in good health.

This chain connects TRBV27 to TRBJ2-7; unclear D gene. V lost 8 bases and J 2 bases, leaving 19 bases between the germline ends. Per the germline V gene, CDR1 is MNHEY and CDR2 is SMNVEV (reference sequence). The CDR3 has 15 residues. In nucleotides, the CDR3 is TGTGCCAGCGCCATCCGGGCGGAACCTACCTACGAGCAGTACTTC. It yields the protein CASAIRAEPTYEQYF.

This clone occurred once. The chain is built from TRBV7-9 and TRBJ2-1; D might be TRBD1 (6 bases). Germline loops: CDR1 SEHNR, CDR2 FQNEAQ (reference sequence). V gave up 0 bases and J gave up 8 bases, with 14 bases separating them. CDR3 length: 15 amino acids. The CDR3 region is CASSLAGTSTHEQFF. The CDR3, as DNA: TGTGCCAGCAGCTTAGCCGGGACATCAACCCATGAGCAGTTCTTC.

The rearrangement links TRBV2 to TRBJ2-7, with 10 nucleotides matching TRBD2. Trimming at V came to 8 bases and at J to 3 bases, leaving 4 bases not matched to a gene. The CDR3 length is 13 residues. Germline values: CDR1 SNHLY, CDR2 FYNNEI. CDR3 nucleotides: TGTGCCAGCGCAGCTAGCGGGAGCTACGAGCAGTACTTC. Protein product: CASAASGSYEQYF.